This T cell receptor (beta chain) was identified in a study of blood T cell repertoires in COVID-19. The wider study: Sites in the United States, Italy and Spain provided acute and convalescent COVID-19 samples.

In the authors' workflow: Estimated nucleated cell counts came from reference gene primer amplification. The table came from immunoSEQ multiplex PCR; TCRdb's copy has only in-frame clones and leaves some out. D and trimming come from the DNA, and the V and J calls and clone size come from that table. The sample lists around 180,000 clones, roughly 90% occurring once. This TCR derives from a man in his fifties or sixties with acute or convalescent COVID-19. The sample taken for sequencing was peripheral blood.

The CDR3 sequence is CASRPALEQETQYF. DNA of the CDR3: TGTGCCAGCAGGCCTGCGTTGGAGCAAGAGACCCAGTACTTC. J is TRBJ2-5 and V is TRBV7-3; D gene unclear. Trimming took off 6 bases at V and 2 bases at J, with 13 bases between the two ends. The CDR3 has 14 amino acids. Germline lookup yields CDR1 SGHTA and CDR2 FQGTGA.